A selection of T cell receptor beta chains follows, all from one sample in a study of post-analysis software for immune sequencing data. TCRdb re-analysed the PCR reads in MiXCR, keeping a single row per CDR3 protein. This sample has roughly 620,000 distinct CDR3 sequences, with 44% found just once. Sequenced sample: blood. These receptors originate from a girl between 5 and 17 years old with multiple sclerosis. Both conserved end residues are part of each CDR3. The D gene is left open where the match is weak. Expanded clones get a size class; other rows say once, few or many, or leave the size out.

10,TRBJ1-2,-,-,TRBV12-3/TRBV12-4,TGTGCCAGCAGTTTTAATAGGTACACCTTC,CASSFNRYTF
16,TRBJ2-1,-,TRBD2,TRBV20-1,TGCAGTGCTAGACCCCTCCCTGCGGGGGGGCGGGGTGAGCAGTTCTTC,CSARPLPAGGRGEQFF
14,TRBJ1-5,-,-,TRBV7-2,TGTGCCAGCAGCTCCGTTACAGGGAATCAGCCCCAGCATTTT,CASSSVTGNQPQHF
13,TRBJ2-7,few,-,TRBV20-1,TGCTCAGGACTCGGACACCCCTCCTACGAGCAGTACTTC,CSGLGHPSYEQYF
15,TRBJ2-7,-,-,TRBV4-1,TGCGCCAGCAGCCATACGGGAATAGGAGCCTACGAGCAGTACTTC,CASSHTGIGAYEQYF
16,TRBJ2-1,-,-,TRBV11-3,TGTGCCAGCAGCTTAAGGGCTGGCGGGCTTTACGACGAGCAGTTCTTC,CASSLRAGGLYDEQFF
12,TRBJ2-2,-,-,TRBV7-9,TGTGCCCCAGAAGGGCCCACCGGGGAGCTGTTTTTT,CAPEGPTGELFF
15,TRBJ2-7,-,TRBD2,TRBV3-1,TGTGCCAGCAGCCAGCTAGCGGGAGTTGGCTACGAGCAGTACTTC,CASSQLAGVGYEQYF
15,TRBJ1-2,-,TRBD1,TRBV29-1,TGCAGCGTTCCCGGACAGGGGGCCGTTTTCTATGGCTACACCTTC,CSVPGQGAVFYGYTF
13,TRBJ1-2,few,TRBD1,TRBV5-1,TGCGCCAGCAGCACCGACAGGGACCGTGGCTACACCTTC,CASSTDRDRGYTF
11,TRBJ1-3,few,-,TRBV12-3/TRBV12-4,TGTGCCAGCAGTTTAGGAAACACCATATATTTT,CASSLGNTIYF
15,TRBJ2-7,-,TRBD1,TRBV10-3,TGTGCCATCAGTGAGTCGGGACAGAGCTCCTACGAGCAGTACTTC,CAISESGQSSYEQYF
15,TRBJ2-2,-,-,TRBV4-1,TGCGCCAGCAGCCAGTATAATCCGAACACCGGGGAGCTGTTTTTT,CASSQYNPNTGELFF
13,TRBJ2-4,-,TRBD1,TRBV2,TGTGCCAGCGAGACAGGGGCCAAAAACATTCAGTACTTC,CASETGAKNIQYF
15,TRBJ1-2,-,-,TRBV15,TGTGCCACCAGCAGCGCCAGGGGCGCTGACTATGGCTACACCTTC,CATSSARGADYGYTF
15,TRBJ2-7,-,TRBD2,TRBV27,TGTGCCAGCAGAATAGCGGGAAGTCCGCTCTACGAGCAGTACTTC,CASRIAGSPLYEQYF
16,TRBJ2-1,few,-,TRBV20-1,TGCAGTGCTCCAGGGGACTACTGGGCCTCCTACAATGAGCAGTTCTTC,CSAPGDYWASYNEQFF
14,TRBJ2-5,-,TRBD2,TRBV12-3/TRBV12-4,TGTGCCAGCAGTTTAAGCGGGAGGGGTGAGGCCCAGTACTTC,CASSLSGRGEAQYF
17,TRBJ2-7,-,TRBD2,TRBV10-3,TGTGCCATCAGTGAGTCTCGGACTAGCGGGACTAGGGATGAGCAGTACTTC,CAISESRTSGTRDEQYF
13,TRBJ2-5,-,-,TRBV12-3/TRBV12-4,TGTGCCAGCAGTTTAGGGACTCCTAGGGAGCAGTACTTC,CASSLGTPREQYF
13,TRBJ1-5,few,-,TRBV10-3,TGTGCCTCCCAAGGGCAGGTCAATCAGCCCCAGCATTTT,CASQGQVNQPQHF
16,TRBJ2-3,-,TRBD1,TRBV5-1,TGCGCCAGCAGCTGGCCGGGACAGCCCAGCACAGATACGCAGTATTTT,CASSWPGQPSTDTQYF
13,TRBJ2-1,once,-,TRBV29-1,TGCAGCGTTGAAGGGAAGCGCGGGGAGCCGCAGTTCTTC,CSVEGKRGEPQFF
16,TRBJ2-7,-,-,TRBV12-5,TGTGCTAGTGGTTTGGTCCGGACCGCAAATCTCTACGAGCAGTACTTC,CASGLVRTANLYEQYF
14,TRBJ1-1,-,-,TRBV20-1,TGCAGTGCTATGGGGCAGGGTGTGAACACTGAAGCTTTCTTT,CSAMGQGVNTEAFF
14,TRBJ2-7,once,-,TRBV5-1,TGCGCCAGCAGCTGGGGGGCAAGCACCTACGAGCAGTACTTC,CASSWGASTYEQYF
12,TRBJ2-1,-,-,TRBV29-1,TGCAGCGCCGACAGGCGTAGGAATGAGCAGTTCTTC,CSADRRRNEQFF
14,TRBJ2-5,-,-,TRBV4-2,TGTGCCAGCAGCCAAGAATCGAGGGGAGAGACCCAGTACTTC,CASSQESRGETQYF
15,TRBJ1-5,few,TRBD1,TRBV4-2,TGTGCCAGCAGCCAAGACGGACAGGACAATCAGCCCCAGCATTTT,CASSQDGQDNQPQHF
14,TRBJ2-5,-,-,TRBV6-6,TGTGCCAGCAGTTACGTAAGGGGAGAAGAGACCCAGTACTTC,CASSYVRGEETQYF
17,TRBJ2-7,few,TRBD2,TRBV7-9,TGTGCCAGCAGCTTAGACGGTAGCGGGAGGGCCGGGTTCGAGCAGTACTTC,CASSLDGSGRAGFEQYF
15,TRBJ2-7,-,TRBD2,TRBV7-3,TGTGCCAGCAGCCGCGGGGGGAGCTCCTACAATGAGCAGTACTTC,CASSRGGSSYNEQYF
16,TRBJ2-1,-,TRBD2,TRBV7-9,TGTGCCAGCAGCTTCCTGACAAGCGGGGGGCAAGATGAGCAGTTCTTC,CASSFLTSGGQDEQFF
14,TRBJ1-6,-,-,TRBV25-1,TGTGCCAGCAGAGAGAGTCGTAGGGGTTCACCCCTCCACTTT,CASRESRRGSPLHF
15,TRBJ1-4,-,-,TRBV5-8,TGTGCCAGCAGCTTGGTCCGGGTGCGAGGTGAAAAACTGTTTTTT,CASSLVRVRGEKLFF
13,TRBJ1-1,few,-,TRBV6-5,TGTGCCAGCAGATGGGATATGAACACTGAAGCTTTCTTT,CASRWDMNTEAFF
15,TRBJ2-5,-,TRBD1,TRBV12-3/TRBV12-4,TGTGCCAGCAGCGGACAGGGGCGCTACCAAGAGACCCAGTACTTC,CASSGQGRYQETQYF
15,TRBJ1-5,-,-,TRBV18,TGTGCCAGCTCAGAGCTGGGACAAAGCAATCAGCCCCAGCATTTT,CASSELGQSNQPQHF
14,TRBJ2-4,few,-,TRBV29-1,TGCAGCGTGGGTCGGACACTCGCCAAAAACATTCAGTACTTC,CSVGRTLAKNIQYF
16,TRBJ2-6,-,-,TRBV6-6,TGTGCCAGCAGTTACTCTCGACAGTGGGGGGCCAACGTCCTGACTTTC,CASSYSRQWGANVLTF
15,TRBJ2-5,-,-,TRBV7-2,TGTGCCAGCAGAACAGACCGAGAAAGGTCGGGGACCCAGTACTTC,CASRTDRERSGTQYF
15,TRBJ2-3,once,TRBD2,TRBV6-5,TGTGCCAGCAGCTCACTAGCGGGGGACACAGATACGCAGTATTTT,CASSSLAGDTDTQYF
15,TRBJ1-4,-,-,TRBV20-1,TGCAGTGCTAGAGAATCTCTGGGGACTGCGGGAAAACTGTTTTTT,CSARESLGTAGKLFF
14,TRBJ1-5,-,TRBD1,TRBV29-1,TGCAGCGTTGTTACAGGGGCTTTCAATCAGCCCCAGCATTTT,CSVVTGAFNQPQHF
11,TRBJ2-7,-,-,TRBV10-3,TGTGCCACCGTCCGGCAGCGCGAGCAGTACTTC,CATVRQREQYF
13,TRBJ2-5,few,TRBD2,TRBV12-3/TRBV12-4,TGTGCCAGCCGAGCGGGAGGGCCCCAGGAGCAGTACTTC,CASRAGGPQEQYF
16,TRBJ2-2,-,TRBD2,TRBV29-1,TGCAGCGTTGAGGGCCAGCGGGAGCCGGGCGCCGGGGAGCTGTTTTTT,CSVEGQREPGAGELFF
16,TRBJ2-5,-,TRBD2,TRBV5-1,TGCGCCAGCAGCTTTCCCCGGACTAGCGACCAAGAGACCCAGTACTTC,CASSFPRTSDQETQYF
18,TRBJ2-1,-,TRBD2,TRBV7-2,TGTGCCAGCAGCTTAGTCTCAGCCCAGCGGGGGTATTACAATGAGCAGTTCTTC,CASSLVSAQRGYYNEQFF
13,TRBJ2-5,once,TRBD2,TRBV29-1,TGCAGCGCTTTAGCGGGGGGGGAAGAGACCCAGTACTTC,CSALAGGEETQYF
15,TRBJ2-3,-,-,TRBV20-1,TGCAGTGCTAGACTCGGCGAGTATCCGGCGAGTACGCAGTATTTT,CSARLGEYPASTQYF
15,TRBJ2-7,few,TRBD1,TRBV5-1,TGCGCCAGCAGCTTGGATGGGACAGGGGGCTACGAGCAGTACTTC,CASSLDGTGGYEQYF
19,TRBJ2-7,few,TRBD2,TRBV4-1,TGCGCCAGCAGCCGGGGGATCCCTAGCGGGGGGCCGACGACCTACGAGCAGTACTTC,CASSRGIPSGGPTTYEQYF
15,TRBJ2-7,-,-,TRBV7-2,TGTGCCAGCAGCTTAAGCGGAGGCGAGGCCTACGAGCAGTACTTC,CASSLSGGEAYEQYF
14,TRBJ2-7,-,TRBD1,TRBV20-1,TGCAGTGCTAGTGAAGGACAGGGTACCTACGAGCAGTACTTC,CSASEGQGTYEQYF
12,TRBJ2-1,-,-,TRBV12-3/TRBV12-4,TGTGCCAACAGTTTAGGCAGGGCAGAGCAGTTCTTC,CANSLGRAEQFF
15,TRBJ2-7,-,-,TRBV3-1,TGTGCCAGCAGCCCCAAGGGCGGAGAATCCTACGAGCAGTACTTC,CASSPKGGESYEQYF